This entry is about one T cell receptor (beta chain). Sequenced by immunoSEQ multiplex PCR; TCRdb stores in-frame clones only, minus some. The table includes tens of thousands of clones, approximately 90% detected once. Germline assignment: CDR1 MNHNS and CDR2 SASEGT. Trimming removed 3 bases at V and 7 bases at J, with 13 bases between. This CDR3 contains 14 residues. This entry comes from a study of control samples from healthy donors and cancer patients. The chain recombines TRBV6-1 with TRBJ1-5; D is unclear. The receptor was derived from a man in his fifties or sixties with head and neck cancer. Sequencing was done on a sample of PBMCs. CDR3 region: CASSDSGLRQPQHF. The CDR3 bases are TGTGCCAGCAGTGATTCGGGGTTGAGACAGCCCCAGCATTTT.